One sample yielded the 21 T cell receptor beta chains listed below, sequenced in a study of control samples from healthy donors and cancer patients. This table comes from immunoSEQ multiplex PCR, and its TCRdb copy is limited to in-frame clones, with some not included. The data hold some 130,000 clones, with around 90% observed a single time. Material: blood. Receptors originate from a man aged 35 to 55 in good health.

The rearrangement joins TRBV5-1 to TRBJ2-1, with 12 bases lining up with TRBD1. Germline assignment: CDR1 SGHRS and CDR2 YFSETQ. The CDR3 sequence is 17 residues long. The V and J ends lost 6 bases and 1 base, in that order; junction bases with no gene match: 8. The CDR3 coding sequence is TGCGCCAGCACCGGGACAGGGGGCTGGTCGTCCTACAATGAGCAGTTCTTC. This gives the protein CASTGTGGWSSYNEQFF.

This clone appeared a single time. J is TRBJ2-7 and V is TRBV12-3 or TRBV12-4; D call uncertain. V lost 2 bases and J 0 bases, leaving 5 bases between the germline ends. The length of the CDR3 is 13 residues. This CDR3 is CASSLSVSYEQYF. The CDR3 region has the DNA TGTGCCAGCAGTTTATCGGTCTCCTACGAGCAGTACTTC.

CDR3 nucleotides: TGTGCCAGCAGCTTCCCCGGGGGGCGGAACACCGGGGAGCTGTTTTTT. This gives the protein CASSFPGGRNTGELFF. The genes are TRBV11-3 and TRBJ2-2, with D maybe TRBD2 (7 bases). The CDR3 covers 16 residues. Deletions cut 3 bases from V and 1 base from J, with 12 bases between. CDR1 and CDR2 (germline): SGHNT, YENEEA.

The chain links TRBV6-5 to TRBJ2-1; D might be TRBD2 (6 bases). The germline V and J ends were trimmed by 6 bases and 1 base, with 13 bases remaining between them. Germline CDR1 and CDR2: MNHEY and SVGAGI. This CDR3 comprises 15 residues. The CDR3 DNA reads TGTGCCAGCAGGTTTTCACGGGGGTCCTACAATGAGCAGTTCTTC. As protein: CASRFSRGSYNEQFF.

The V and J genes are TRBV6-5 and TRBJ2-7; no clear D gene. CDR3 length: 14 amino acids. In germline, CDR1 is MNHEY, CDR2 SVGAGI. Trimming stripped 2 bases from V and 2 bases from J, with 10 bases between. CDR3 sequence reads: CASSYDMQAYEQYF. CDR3 DNA sequence: TGTGCCAGCAGTTACGACATGCAAGCCTACGAGCAGTACTTC.

J is TRBJ2-7 and V is TRBV6-5; either TRBD1 or TRBD2 may supply D (5 bases each). The germline V and J ends were trimmed by 2 bases and 1 base, with 15 bases remaining between them. CDR1 and CDR2 from the germline V gene are MNHEY and SVGAGI. The CDR3 contains 16 residues. CDR3 nucleotides: TGTGCCAGCAGTTACCATTCGATTGGGGGATCCTACGAGCAGTACTTC. This encodes CASSYHSIGGSYEQYF.

The chain carries TRBV5-6 and TRBJ2-5, with TRBD2 matching 11 bases. This CDR3 is 17 amino acids long. Looked up from germline, CDR1 is SGHDT and CDR2 is YYEEEE. Germline trimming cut 2 bases from V and 0 bases from J; bases unmatched to any gene: 6. The chain's CDR3 is CASSLLAGAPHQETQYF. The CDR3 coding sequence is TGTGCCAGCAGCTTACTAGCGGGGGCTCCCCACCAAGAGACCCAGTACTTC.

The chain recombines TRBV28 with TRBJ1-1; the D is unclear. V lost 2 bases and J 8 bases, leaving 9 bases between the germline ends. Per the germline V gene, CDR1 is MDHEN and CDR2 is SYDVKM. The CDR3 has 12 residues. CDR3 loop: CASSLARFEAFF. As DNA, the CDR3 is TGTGCCAGCAGTTTAGCACGGTTCGAAGCTTTCTTT. Full variable domain (outside the CDR3, taken from reference TRBV28 and TRBJ1-1): DVKVTQSSRYLVKRTGEKVFLECVQDMDHENMFWYRQDPGLGLRLIYFSYDVKMKEKGDIPEGYSVSREKKERFSLILESASTNQTSMYLCASSLARFEAFFGQGTRLTVV.

The chain carries TRBV4-1 and TRBJ1-4, with D possibly being TRBD1 (5 bases). Germline CDR1 MGHRA, CDR2 YSYEKL. V was shortened by 1 base and J by 2 bases, with 8 bases between the two germline ends. The length of the CDR3 is 15 residues. The CDR3 is CASSQAGSTNEKLFF. The CDR3 nucleotides read TGCGCCAGCAGCCAAGCAGGGTCCACTAATGAAAAACTGTTTTTT.

J is TRBJ1-1 and V is TRBV19; 7 nucleotides match TRBD1. The V segment lost 5 bases and the J segment 4 bases; nucleotides outside the gene matches: 10. Germline-derived CDR1 and CDR2 are LNHDA and SQIVND (reference sequence). This CDR3 is 15 amino acids long. CDR3 in amino acids: CASSSGRGGVTEAFF. CDR3 nucleotides: TGTGCCAGTAGTTCGGGCAGGGGGGGTGTCACTGAAGCTTTCTTT.

This sequence joins TRBV6-1 and TRBJ1-4; no definite D call. Germline CDR1 reads MNHNS; CDR2 reads SASEGT. The CDR3 sequence is 14 residues long. The V gene lost 0 bases and the J gene lost 12 bases, with 14 bases spanning the gap. The CDR3 sequence is CASSEAEGWVQLFF. In nucleotides, the CDR3 is TGTGCCAGCAGTGAAGCGGAGGGTTGGGTACAACTGTTTTTT.

The chain is built from TRBV5-8 and TRBJ2-5; the D gene is possibly TRBD2 (5 bases). The CDR3 is made up of 15 amino acids. Deletions cut 4 bases from V and 3 bases from J, with 16 bases between. Germline V CDR1 and CDR2: SGHTS, YDEGEE. The DNA for the CDR3 is TGTGCCAGCAGCCGCCGTAATTACGGGGAAGAGACCCAGTACTTC. Residues: CASSRRNYGEETQYF.

The chain recombines TRBV6-6 with TRBJ2-1; TRBD2 agrees at 13 bases. Germline V gives CDR1 MNHNY, CDR2 SVGAGI (reference sequence). Trimming cost V 5 bases and J 5 bases; bases outside gene matches: 3. The CDR3 covers 15 residues. The CDR3 DNA sequence: TGTGCCAGCAGTCAACTAGCGGGGGGGCACAATGAGCAGTTCTTC. Its protein is CASSQLAGGHNEQFF.

The J gene is TRBJ1-5, the V gene TRBV6-5; 8 nucleotides align to TRBD1. This CDR3 contains 14 residues. Germline CDR1 and CDR2: MNHEY and SVGAGI. V shed 6 bases, J shed 4 bases, and the junction held 5 bases outside the gene matches. This chain's CDR3 is CASRGTGENQPQHF. The CDR3 coding sequence is TGTGCCAGCAGGGGGACAGGAGAGAATCAGCCCCAGCATTTT.

This chain connects TRBV7-2 to TRBJ1-4; D possibly corresponds to TRBD1 (6 bases). The CDR3 sequence is 14 residues long. Germline CDR1 reads SGHTA; CDR2 reads FQGNSA. Trimming stripped 1 base from V and 6 bases from J, with 9 bases between. CDR3 sequence reads: CASSLDTGHEKLFF. CDR3 nucleotides: TGTGCCAGCAGCTTAGATACAGGGCATGAAAAACTGTTTTTT.

The chain is built from TRBV18 and TRBJ2-3, with a weak D call TRBD2 (5 bases). Trimming pared 2 bases from V and 6 bases from J, leaving 21 bases between. CDR1 is KGHSH, CDR2 LQKENI, per germline. The CDR3 covers 17 residues. The CDR3 nucleotides are TGTGCCAGCTCACCAACTAGTCAAGCGTCGTTTGTGGATACGCAGTATTTT. The encoded protein is CASSPTSQASFVDTQYF.

The chain carries TRBV24-1 and TRBJ2-4; D is uncertain. V dropped 12 bases and J dropped 2 bases, with 13 bases sitting between them. This CDR3 region has 13 residues. Germline-derived CDR1 and CDR2 are KGHDR and SFDVKD. For the CDR3, the DNA is TGTGCCCCGATGGCCTCGCCCAAAAACATTCAGTACTTC. It codes for CAPMASPKNIQYF.

Only one count was recorded for this clone. The DNA of the CDR3 is TGTGCCAGCAGAAAACAGGGGAACAACTATGGCTACACCTTC. Its protein product is CASRKQGNNYGYTF. This sequence joins TRBV9 and TRBJ1-2, with 7 bases lining up with TRBD1. V dropped 5 bases and J dropped 2; count of bases not matched to a gene: 6. Germline CDR1 and CDR2: SGDLS and YYNGEE. This CDR3 spans 14 amino acids. Together with reference TRBV9 and TRBJ1-2, the CDR3 gives the full variable domain: DSGVTQTPKHLITATGQRVTLRCSPRSGDLSVYWYQQSLDQGLQFLIQYYNGEERAKGNILERFSAQQFPDLHSELNLSSLELGDSALYFCASRKQGNNYGYTFGSGTRLTVV.

This clone was picked up a small number of times. The CDR3 spells CASSGTGTGTEAFF. CDR3 nucleotide sequence: TGCGCCAGCAGCGGAACCGGGACGGGAACTGAAGCTTTCTTT. The genes are TRBV5-1 and TRBJ1-1, with D perhaps TRBD1 (5 bases). The length of the CDR3 is 14 residues. Germline CDR1 is SGHRS and CDR2 is YFSETQ. V gave up 4 bases and J gave up 5 bases, with 15 bases separating them.

This rearrangement joins TRBV28 to TRBJ2-7, with D perhaps TRBD1 (6 bases). Germline assignment: CDR1 MDHEN and CDR2 SYDVKM. The CDR3 length is 17 residues. The V and J ends lost 5 bases and 0 bases respectively, with 20 bases between them. The CDR3 bases are TGTGCCAGCAGTCCGCGGACCGGGACAAGGAGCTCCTACGAGCAGTACTTC. Translating it yields CASSPRTGTRSSYEQYF.

The V gene is TRBV6-6, the J gene TRBJ2-2, with a tentative D call TRBD1 (5 bases). CDR3 length equals 15 residues. From germline, CDR1 is MNHNY and CDR2 SVGAGI (reference sequence). V was clipped by 6 bases and J by 3 bases, with 14 bases between them. The CDR3 is CASSNGHEYTGELFF. CDR3 nucleotide sequence: TGTGCCAGCAGCAATGGACACGAATACACCGGGGAGCTGTTTTTT.